This TCR beta chain was recovered during a study of PD-L1 blockade in urothelial cancer. The V gene end was trimmed by 1 base and the J gene end by 7 bases; junction bases not matched to a gene: 2. CDR1 GTSNPN and CDR2 SVGIG come from the germline V gene (reference sequence). The CDR3 extends over 12 amino acids. Method: immunoSEQ multiplex PCR; TCRdb's copy keeps in-frame clones and lacks some. The sample has fewer than 45,000 clones; about a third are singletons. The chain recombines TRBV30 with TRBJ1-2; 8 bases line up with TRBD1. This clonotype was sampled from a man aged 55 to 70 with urothelial cancer. The sample in question was tumor tissue, obtained before atezolizumab (anti-PD-L1) treatment. The CDR3 loop reads CAWSAQGAGYTF. The CDR3 DNA is TGTGCCTGGAGTGCGCAGGGGGCTGGCTACACCTTC.